The entry below describes one T cell receptor (beta chain). Trimming took 7 bases from V and 2 from J, leaving 11 bases between them. The CDR3 loop spans 13 amino acids. A single record per CDR3 protein comes from TCRdb applying MiXCR to the 5' RACE reads. The sample yields 150,000 or so distinct CDR3 sequences, under 35% seen once. These data are taken from a study of CD8 T cells in ankylosing spondylitis. Sequencing was carried out using synovial fluid, either unsorted or a sorted T cell fraction (not recorded which). The genes are TRBV12-3 or TRBV12-4 and TRBJ2-5; no firm D call. This clonotype was sampled from a male donor with ankylosing spondylitis. CDR3 protein: CASISQPQETQYF. DNA of the CDR3: TGTGCCAGCATATCACAGCCTCAAGAGACCCAGTACTTC.